This passage covers 6 T cell receptor beta chains from one sample sequenced in a study of technical replicates of blood from a few donors. The assay was immunoSEQ multiplex PCR, and TCRdb's table has in-frame clones only and misses some. Seen here are tens of thousands of clones, around 96% observed once, and the top ten hold about 0.2%. The sample was T cells isolated from PBMCs. Receptors were obtained from a human donor in good health.

The V and J genes are TRBV30 and TRBJ2-7, with 13 bases that match TRBD2. CDR3 length: 17 residues. Germline loops: CDR1 GTSNPN, CDR2 SVGIG (reference sequence). The junction had 15 bases not matched to a gene; V was cut back by 8 bases and J by 2 bases. The CDR3 sequence: CAGTERGLAGPPYEQYF. DNA of the CDR3: TGTGCCGGCACAGAACGGGGACTAGCGGGGCCCCCCTACGAGCAGTACTTC.

This chain uses TRBV19 with TRBJ2-3; maybe TRBD1 (5 bases). There are 14 residues in the CDR3. V lost 3 bases to trimming and J lost 0 bases, with 7 bases between them. Germline V gene sequence: CDR1 LNHDA, CDR2 SQIVND (reference sequence). The CDR3 here is CASSIQGSTDTQYF. CDR3 nucleotide sequence: TGTGCCAGTAGTATTCAGGGTAGCACAGATACGCAGTATTTT.

The chain combines TRBV5-1 with TRBJ1-2, with D unclear. CDR3 length: 13 amino acids. V lost 4 bases, J lost 1 base, and 8 bases lay in between. Germline CDR1 reads SGHRS; CDR2 reads YFSETQ. CDR3 bases: TGCGCCAGCAGCGAACGGTTTAACTATGGCTACACCTTC. This sequence encodes CASSERFNYGYTF. Variable domain in full (rest from reference TRBV5-1 and TRBJ1-2): KAGVTQTPRYLIKTRGQQVTLSCSPISGHRSVSWYQQTPGQGLQFLFEYFSETQRNKGNFPGRFSGRQFSNSRSEMNVSTLELGDSALYLCASSERFNYGYTFGSGTRLTVV.

The chain has TRBV6-1 and TRBJ2-7; D perhaps matches TRBD1 (6 bases). Germline lookup yields CDR1 MNHNS and CDR2 SASEGT. V dropped 6 bases and J dropped 3 bases, with 18 bases sitting between them. The CDR3 runs to 15 residues. The CDR3 loop reads CASSRFPGEGYEQYF. The CDR3 bases are TGTGCCAGCAGCCGATTCCCAGGGGAAGGCTACGAGCAGTACTTC.

This rearrangement joins TRBV2 to TRBJ2-4, with TRBD1 as a possible D gene (5 bases). This CDR3 is 14 amino acids long. V lost 6 bases, J lost 3 bases, and 12 bases lay in between. The germline V gene encodes CDR1 SNHLY and CDR2 FYNNEI. The CDR3 coding sequence is TGTGCCAGCAGAACGACAGCTCTCAAAAACATTCAGTACTTC. Translating it yields CASRTTALKNIQYF. The variable domain in full, completed from reference TRBV2 and TRBJ2-4, reads EPEVTQTPSHQVTQMGQEVILRCVPISNHLYFYWYRQILGQKVEFLVSFYNNEISEKSEIFDDQFSVERPDGSNFTLKIRSTKLEDSAMYFCASRTTALKNIQYFGAGTRLSVL.

The chain couples TRBV5-1 to TRBJ2-1; 8 bases line up with TRBD2. The V gene end was trimmed by 7 bases and the J gene end by 7 bases; junction bases not matched to a gene: 10. The length of the CDR3 is 14 residues. Germline CDR1 SGHRS, CDR2 YFSETQ. CDR3 sequence reads: CASGAGVSRNEQFF. The CDR3 nucleotides read TGCGCCAGCGGAGCGGGAGTATCGAGGAATGAGCAGTTCTTC.